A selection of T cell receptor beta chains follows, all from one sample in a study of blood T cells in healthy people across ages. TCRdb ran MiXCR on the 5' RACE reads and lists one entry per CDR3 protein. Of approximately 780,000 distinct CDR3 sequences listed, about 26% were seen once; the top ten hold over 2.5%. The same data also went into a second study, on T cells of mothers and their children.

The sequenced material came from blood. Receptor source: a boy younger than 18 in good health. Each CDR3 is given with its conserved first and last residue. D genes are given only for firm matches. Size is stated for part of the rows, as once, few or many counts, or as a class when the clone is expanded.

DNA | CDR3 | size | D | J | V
TGCAGTGCTAGAAGGGGGTCGGTCAATGAGCAGTTCTTC | CSARRGSVNEQFF | few | . | TRBJ2-1 | TRBV20-1
TGTGCCAGCAGCCCAAGAGGCGGGCAGAACAATGAGCAGTTCTTC | CASSPRGGQNNEQFF | . | . | TRBJ2-1 | TRBV7-6
TGTGCCAGCAGCTTAGTAAGCAGGGACGAGCAGTACTTC | CASSLVSRDEQYF | . | . | TRBJ2-7 | TRBV7-9
TGCGCCAGCAGCGCTCGGAGACAGGACTTCCAAGAGACCCAGTACTTC | CASSARRQDFQETQYF | many | . | TRBJ2-5 | TRBV5-1
TGTGCCAGCAGTGAAGCGTTAGGTTACGAGCAGTACTTC | CASSEALGYEQYF | . | . | TRBJ2-7 | TRBV6-1
TGTGCCAGCAGTCCCTTCCGGGAAGGAGCCAACGTCCTGACTTTC | CASSPFREGANVLTF | many | . | TRBJ2-6 | TRBV6-5
TGTGCCAGCAGCGAGGGGAAGCAGGGAGCCTTTTTCCAGCAGTACTTC | CASSEGKQGAFFQQYF | few | . | TRBJ2-5 | TRBV11-2
TGTGCCAGCAGTTACCTTATCGAAGCTACCTACGAGCAGTACTTC | CASSYLIEATYEQYF | . | . | TRBJ2-7 | TRBV6-2/TRBV6-3
TGCAGCGTTGAATTCAGGGGTCTCAACAATGAGCAGTTCTTC | CSVEFRGLNNEQFF | few | . | TRBJ2-1 | TRBV29-1
TGCGCCAGCAGCAACCGGGACAGGGGAATAAGTGGCTACACCTTC | CASSNRDRGISGYTF | . | TRBD1 | TRBJ1-2 | TRBV5-1
TGCAGTGCTACTAGGGCCTCCTACGAGCAGTACTTC | CSATRASYEQYF | . | . | TRBJ2-7 | TRBV20-1
TGTGCCAGCAGTGAAGCCCCGGGAGGGACCTACGAGCAGTACTTC | CASSEAPGGTYEQYF | . | TRBD2 | TRBJ2-7 | TRBV6-1
TGTGGCAGCAGTGAAGCAAGCGGGGGGGCTAGAGAGACCCAGTACTTC | CGSSEASGGARETQYF | few | TRBD2 | TRBJ2-5 | TRBV2
TGTGCCAGCAGCTCGACAGGGGGGTATTCAGATACGCAGTATTTT | CASSSTGGYSDTQYF | few | TRBD1 | TRBJ2-3 | TRBV7-3
TGCAGTGCTAGAGATCTGGGGGCGAATGAGCAGTTCTTC | CSARDLGANEQFF | few | . | TRBJ2-1 | TRBV20-1
TGTGCCAGCAGTTACCGGGACAGGGCTAATGAAAAACTGTTTTTT | CASSYRDRANEKLFF | . | TRBD1 | TRBJ1-4 | TRBV6-5
TGCAGTGCTAGAGGGACTAGCTTAGATACGCAGTATTTT | CSARGTSLDTQYF | . | TRBD2 | TRBJ2-3 | TRBV20-1
TGTGCCAGCAGTACCCTCCAGGACAGGCCTTACGAGCAGTACTTC | CASSTLQDRPYEQYF | . | TRBD1 | TRBJ2-7 | TRBV27
TGTGCCAGCAGCTTAGGGACAGCTGAAAAACTGTTTTTT | CASSLGTAEKLFF | . | . | TRBJ1-4 | TRBV7-9
TGTGCCAGCAGCTTAGTCTGGGCGAGGCTGGAAGGCACAGATACGCAGTATTTT | CASSLVWARLEGTDTQYF | . | . | TRBJ2-3 | TRBV7-2
TGCAGTGCTAGACCCCGGAGCTCTGGGGCCAACGTCCTGACTTTC | CSARPRSSGANVLTF | few | . | TRBJ2-6 | TRBV20-1
TGTGCCAGCAGTCTGACAGAAAACTATGGCTACACCTTC | CASSLTENYGYTF | many | . | TRBJ1-2 | TRBV5-1
TGCGCCAGCAGCGCACCTCGGGACGAAGCTTTTTTAGCCAAAAACATTCAGTACTTC | CASSAPRDEAFLAKNIQYF | few | . | TRBJ2-4 | TRBV5-1
TGTGCCAGCAGCTTAGCTACAACCAACTACGAGCAGTACTTC | CASSLATTNYEQYF | few | . | TRBJ2-7 | TRBV7-9
TGTGCCAGCAGACTTTGGGCAGGGGGTGGTGGGGCCAACGTCCTGACTTTC | CASRLWAGGGGANVLTF | . | TRBD1 | TRBJ2-6 | TRBV28
TGTGCCAGCAGCTCCGGGACAGGTTCACCCCTCCACTTT | CASSSGTGSPLHF | . | TRBD1 | TRBJ1-6 | TRBV7-3
TGCGCCAGCAGCTTCGCAGGGATTGATGGCTACACCTTC | CASSFAGIDGYTF | few | . | TRBJ1-2 | TRBV5-1
TGTGCCAGCAGTTTAAGGCAGGGGTACTACGAGCAGTACTTC | CASSLRQGYYEQYF | many | . | TRBJ2-7 | TRBV27
TGTGCCAGCAGACCAGGAGTGAACTCATTGGGAGGAGAGACCCAGTACTTC | CASRPGVNSLGGETQYF | few | . | TRBJ2-5 | TRBV6-1
TGTGCCAGGACGGACGGGACGGCTCTCTATGGCTACACCTTC | CARTDGTALYGYTF | . | . | TRBJ1-2 | TRBV2
TGCGCCAGCAGCTCATCCGTACGTAACTATGGCTACACCTTC | CASSSSVRNYGYTF | . | . | TRBJ1-2 | TRBV5-1
TGTGCCAGCAGTGACGGTGGGACTGCTGGAAACACCATATATTTT | CASSDGGTAGNTIYF | . | . | TRBJ1-3 | TRBV5-5
TGTGCCACCAGTGCCCCGGACAAGGAGACGCAGTATTTT | CATSAPDKETQYF | . | . | TRBJ2-3 | TRBV24-1
TGTGCCAGCAGCCCCGGAGATAGGGCTGGCTACACCTTC | CASSPGDRAGYTF | few | . | TRBJ1-2 | TRBV7-9
TGTGCCAGCAGCGTAGAAGGAGGACAGCCCTACAATGAGCAGTTCTTC | CASSVEGGQPYNEQFF | . | . | TRBJ2-1 | TRBV9
TGTGCCACCAGTGATTTGGGACCCGAACAGGGGCGGAATGAAAAACTGTTTTTT | CATSDLGPEQGRNEKLFF | . | TRBD1 | TRBJ1-4 | TRBV24-1
TGCGCCAGCAGCCAGTTTTTTGCAACTAATGAAAAACTGTTTTTT | CASSQFFATNEKLFF | few | . | TRBJ1-4 | TRBV4-1
TGTGCCAGCAGCCAAGATAGAGCCTTGAGGGATAGTAGATTCGAGCAGTACTTC | CASSQDRALRDSRFEQYF | once | . | TRBJ2-7 | TRBV14
TGTGCCAGCACTTTACCCCTAACAGGGGAAAAGGCAAACGAGCAGTACTTC | CASTLPLTGEKANEQYF | . | TRBD1 | TRBJ2-7 | TRBV27
TGCAGTGCTCCATCGACTAGCGGGGGGCCTCGGGGCCAGTACTTC | CSAPSTSGGPRGQYF | . | TRBD2 | TRBJ2-7 | TRBV20-1
TGTGCCAGCAGCTTAGTCGGAGCGGGGCGTTACGATGAGCAGTTCTTC | CASSLVGAGRYDEQFF | . | TRBD2 | TRBJ2-1 | TRBV7-2
TGCAGCGTCGAATCTCGCAGGGTAGTCTGCAGCTCTGGAAACACCATATATTTT | CSVESRRVVCSSGNTIYF | few | . | TRBJ1-3 | TRBV29-1
TGTGCCAGCAGAGAATCTTACGCGAACACCGGGGAGCTGTTTTTT | CASRESYANTGELFF | . | . | TRBJ2-2 | TRBV12-3/TRBV12-4
TGCGCCAGCAGCCAAGCACAGGGTTCCTACGAGCAGTACTTC | CASSQAQGSYEQYF | . | . | TRBJ2-7 | TRBV4-1
TGTGCCACCAGCACCCCCAGGGGGACACTCACAGATACGCAGTATTTT | CATSTPRGTLTDTQYF | . | TRBD1 | TRBJ2-3 | TRBV15
TGTGCCAGCAGTACTAGGCAAGGCGGGGAGCTGTTTTTT | CASSTRQGGELFF | . | . | TRBJ2-2 | TRBV2
TGTGCCAGCAGCACTTGGTGGGGGGGGGACCAAGAGACCCAGTACTTC | CASSTWWGGDQETQYF | few | TRBD2 | TRBJ2-5 | TRBV13
TGTGCCAGCACTCCACAGGGTAGGGGCACTGAAGCTTTCTTT | CASTPQGRGTEAFF | . | . | TRBJ1-1 | TRBV7-6
TGTGCCAGCACTCGGGGGGGTGAAGGGACGCAGTATTTT | CASTRGGEGTQYF | . | TRBD2 | TRBJ2-3 | TRBV6-5
TGCAGCGTCATGGGGGCAGGAAATCAGCCCCAGCATTTT | CSVMGAGNQPQHF | few | . | TRBJ1-5 | TRBV29-1
TGTGCCAGCAGTCGGGGGCCCGCCCAAGGGACCCAGTACTTC | CASSRGPAQGTQYF | . | . | TRBJ2-5 | TRBV27
TGCAGTGCTTCCCTAGCGGGTTGGGGAGAGACCCAGTACTTC | CSASLAGWGETQYF | few | TRBD2 | TRBJ2-5 | TRBV20-1